Following are 9 T cell receptor beta chains from one sample sequenced in a study of blood T cell repertoires in COVID-19. Measured with immunoSEQ multiplex PCR; TCRdb has only the in-frame clones, and not every one. The sample consists of some 240,000 clones, around four fifths of them appearing once. Material for sequencing was peripheral blood. The receptor set was obtained from an older woman with active or convalescent COVID-19.

The rearrangement joins TRBV11-2 to TRBJ2-3, with 11 bases matching TRBD2. The CDR3 is 18 residues long. V shed 3 bases and J 3 bases; nucleotides not matched to a gene: 11. Germline V lookup: CDR1 SGHAT, CDR2 FQNNGV. The CDR3 DNA sequence: TGTGCCAGCAGCTTCGGTCTAGCGGGGGGAGGGAGGACAGATACGCAGTATTTT. Translated, it gives CASSFGLAGGGRTDTQYF. Based on the CDR3 plus reference TRBV11-2 and TRBJ2-3, the full variable domain is EAGVAQSPRYKIIEKRQSVAFWCNPISGHATLYWYQQILGQGPKLLIQFQNNGVVDDSQLPKDRFSAERLKGVDSTLKIQPAKLEDSAVYLCASSFGLAGGGRTDTQYFGPGTRLTVL.

In this sample, this clone turned up once. J is TRBJ2-7 and V is TRBV6-2 or TRBV6-3, with 11 positions matching TRBD1. The V gene end was trimmed by 2 bases and the J gene end by 2 bases; junction bases not matched to a gene: 5. This CDR3 is 16 amino acids long. Germline V gene data show CDR1 as MNHEY and CDR2 as SVGEGT. Here the CDR3 reads CASSYGGGQGAYEQYF. The CDR3, as DNA: TGTGCCAGCAGTTACGGAGGGGGACAGGGGGCCTACGAGCAGTACTTC.

The CDR3 nucleotides read TGCGCCAGCACACCGGGGGTGGAAACAGATACGCAGTATTTT. It is translated as CASTPGVETDTQYF. This chain links TRBV4-1 with TRBJ2-3; perhaps TRBD2 as D (6 bases). CDR1 and CDR2 (germline): MGHRA, YSYEKL. Trimming removed 7 bases from V and 3 bases from J, with 14 bases in between. CDR3 length: 14 residues.

The rearrangement uses TRBV30 and TRBJ1-1; the D is unclear. The ends were cut back, 7 bases at V and 1 base at J, with 16 bases in the middle. This CDR3 has 14 amino acids. Looked up from germline, CDR1 is GTSNPN and CDR2 is SVGIG (reference sequence). CDR3 amino acids: CASGLRHPNTEAFF. The CDR3 bases are TGTGCCTCTGGACTGCGACACCCGAACACTGAAGCTTTCTTT.

This clone showed up many times. The chain is built from TRBV27 and TRBJ1-2, with 8 bases aligning to TRBD1. V was clipped by 6 bases and J by 3 bases; unmatched bases: 9. CDR3 length equals 15 residues. CDR1 and CDR2 from the germline V gene are MNHEY and SMNVEV (reference sequence). CDR3 protein: CASRKRGQGDYGYTF. In nucleotides, the CDR3 is TGTGCCAGCAGGAAACGTGGACAGGGAGACTATGGCTACACCTTC.

The chain combines TRBV18 with TRBJ1-6; D gene unclear. The germline V gene has CDR1 KGHSH and CDR2 LQKENI. The CDR3 sequence is 14 residues long. With 3 bases removed from V and 9 bases from J, the gap between germline ends came to 12 bases. This CDR3 reads CASSPPLTGSPLHF. The CDR3 region has the DNA TGTGCCAGCTCACCCCCCCTAACGGGTTCACCCCTCCACTTT.

This rearrangement joins TRBV4-1 to TRBJ1-4; possibly TRBD1 for D (5 bases). The CDR3 length is 14 residues. V was pared by 4 bases and J by 3 bases, with 9 bases between. Germline V gene sequence: CDR1 MGHRA, CDR2 YSYEKL. The DNA for the CDR3 is TGCGCCAGCAGCCTCCGGGGGGCTAATGAAAAACTGTTTTTT. Its protein is CASSLRGANEKLFF.

The chain links TRBV18 to TRBJ2-2; 7 bases align to TRBD1. The CDR3 is 15 amino acids. Trimming cost V 3 bases and J 2 bases; bases outside gene matches: 3. Germline V gene lookup returns CDR1 KGHSH and CDR2 LQKENI. CDR3 nucleotide sequence: TGTGCCAGCTCACCCCTAGGGGGCAACACCGGGGAGCTGTTTTTT. Its protein is CASSPLGGNTGELFF.

The rearrangement uses TRBV10-2 and TRBJ1-6; D unresolved. The CDR3 spans 13 residues. The V gene's germline CDR1 is WSHSY and CDR2 SAAADI. V dropped 10 bases and J dropped 7 bases, with 14 bases sitting between them. CDR3: CATFRDPNSPLHF. The DNA of the CDR3 is TGCGCCACCTTCCGGGATCCGAATTCACCCCTCCACTTT.